The 10 T cell receptor beta chains given below trace back to one sample, sequenced in a study of shared clonotypes between healthy human individuals. The naive CD8 fraction comprised CD45RO-negative cells positively selected for CCR7 and excluded terminally differentiated effector memory CD45RA+ cells. Generated by immunoSEQ multiplex PCR, the TCRdb table keeps only in-frame clones and is missing some. Of some 580,000 clones listed, nearly 98% are singletons. The specimen was naive CD8+ T cells sorted from blood. The receptors were gathered from a man aged 30-40 years in good health.

V usage is TRBV28 and J usage is TRBJ1-2; a possible D gene is TRBD1 (6 bases). CDR3 size: 14 residues. V gave up 3 bases and J gave up 1 base, with 9 bases separating them. Germline CDR1 MDHEN, CDR2 SYDVKM. The CDR3: CASSFTGINYGYTF. The DNA of the CDR3 is TGTGCCAGCAGTTTTACAGGGATTAACTATGGCTACACCTTC.

The chain uses TRBV27 and TRBJ2-7; D gene unclear. Between the trimmed V and J ends, which lost 3 bases and 3 bases, there was a span of 12 bases. The germline V gene encodes CDR1 MNHEY and CDR2 SMNVEV (reference sequence). The CDR3 loop spans 14 amino acids. The CDR3 sequence: CASSFSPRSYEQYF. The DNA for the CDR3 is TGTGCCAGCAGTTTTTCCCCCCGGAGCTACGAGCAGTACTTC.

V usage is TRBV7-2 and J usage is TRBJ2-3; D ambiguous. The germline V gene has CDR1 SGHTA and CDR2 FQGNSA. The CDR3 runs to 14 residues. V dropped 2 bases and J dropped 4 bases, with 10 bases sitting between them. Written as DNA, the CDR3 is TGTGCCAGCAGCTTATCGAGTCTACCAGATACGCAGTATTTT. It is translated as CASSLSSLPDTQYF.

This rearrangement joins TRBV2 to TRBJ2-7, with unresolved D. The CDR3 contains 11 residues. The V end was cut by 2 bases, the J end by 5 bases, with 4 bases between. Germline values: CDR1 SNHLY, CDR2 FYNNEI. The DNA of the CDR3 is TGTGCCAGCAGTGAAAGTGACGAGCAGTACTTC. The encoded protein is CASSESDEQYF.

The CDR3 protein is CASSPKENHEQYF. CDR3 DNA: TGTGCCAGCAGCCCTAAAGAGAACCACGAGCAGTACTTC. The chain combines TRBV7-9 with TRBJ2-7, with D hard to call. Trimming left V 5 bases short and J 5 bases short, with 13 bases between. The CDR3 consists of 13 residues. CDR1 is SEHNR, CDR2 FQNEAQ, per germline (reference sequence).

The V call is TRBV7-2, the J call TRBJ2-5; 9 bases align to TRBD2. The CDR3 consists of 16 residues. V was clipped by 2 bases and J by 4 bases; unmatched bases: 8. CDR1 and CDR2 from the germline V gene are SGHTA and FQGNSA. The CDR3 nucleotides are TGTGCCAGCAGCTTACCGGGACTAGCTTGGGTAGAGACCCAGTACTTC. Translated, it gives CASSLPGLAWVETQYF.

The chain has TRBV19 and TRBJ1-2, with no clear D. V was pared by 3 bases and J by 1 base, with 15 bases between. Germline V gene sequence: CDR1 LNHDA, CDR2 SQIVND (reference sequence). The CDR3 length is 16 residues. In nucleotides, the CDR3 is TGTGCCAGTAGTATCACCGTACAGAACCATAACTATGGCTACACCTTC. Translation gives CASSITVQNHNYGYTF.

This rearrangement joins TRBV14 to TRBJ2-3; no reliable D call. V lost 5 bases, J lost 6 bases, and 12 bases lay in between. The CDR3 loop spans 13 amino acids. Germline V gene lookup returns CDR1 SGHDN and CDR2 FVKESK. The chain's CDR3 is CASSADPVDTQYF. In DNA, the CDR3 is TGTGCCAGCAGCGCGGACCCAGTCGATACGCAGTATTTT.

The genes are TRBV5-4 and TRBJ2-7; possible D gene TRBD1, 6 bases. The CDR3 has 14 amino acids. Germline CDR1 reads SGHNT; CDR2 reads YYREEE (reference sequence). Deletions cut 0 bases from V and 6 bases from J, with 13 bases between. The CDR3 DNA follows: TGTGCCAGCAGCTTGGGTTTTGGGGGCGGCGAGCAGTACTTC. Translating it yields CASSLGFGGGEQYF.

The V and J genes are TRBV10-2 and TRBJ2-7; 9 nucleotides match TRBD1. CDR1 is WSHSY, CDR2 SAAADI, per germline. The CDR3 covers 15 residues. With V trimmed by 3 bases and J by 4 bases, 7 bases remained unmatched. DNA of the CDR3: TGCGCCAGCAGTGACCCGGGACAGGGCCAATACGAGCAGTACTTC. Its translation: CASSDPGQGQYEQYF.